The sequence of this T cell receptor beta chain was determined in a study of shared clonotypes between healthy human individuals. Findings and limits, study-wide: The study found lower generation probabilities in non-shared clonotypes than in those shared by all four donors. Few donors limited the genetic and exposure-history diversity represented.

Germline V gene lookup returns CDR1 PRHDT and CDR2 FYEKMQ (reference sequence). The CDR3 totals 12 residues. The V end was cut by 5 bases, the J end by 11 bases, with 14 bases between. About this clone: Its antigen is not identified.

Repertoires were generated with immunoSEQ multiplex PCR, while TCRdb's copy carries only in-frame clones and drops some. This repertoire shows some 240,000 clones, 60% to 70% found once; its top ten account for over 8.5%. Input material: memory CD4+ T cells sorted from blood. The subset here: CD45RA-negative fraction. The receptor's source is a man aged 25-45 years in good health. The J gene is TRBJ2-3, the V gene TRBV13, with D perhaps matching TRBD1 (6 bases). In nucleotides, the CDR3 is TGTGCCAGCAGCATTACAGGGTCCCGGCAGTATTTT. Protein product: CASSITGSRQYF.